Shown below are 30 T cell receptor beta chains from a single sample sequenced in a study of PD-1 blockade in classical Hodgkin lymphoma. Some clones are missing from TCRdb's copy, which holds only in-frame ones; the method was immunoSEQ multiplex PCR. The table includes roughly 25,000 clones, more than 75% detected once. The patients all showed relapse after autologous stem cell transplantation, while their brentuximab vedotin exposure varied. The specimen was peripheral blood mononuclear cells (PBMCs), collected before the second cycle of nivolumab. Receptor source: a human donor with classical Hodgkin lymphoma.

This chain uses TRBV7-9 with TRBJ2-4; possibly TRBD2 for D (5 bases). Trimming stripped 1 base from V and 0 bases from J, with 7 bases between. The germline V gene has CDR1 SEHNR and CDR2 FQNEAQ (reference sequence). The CDR3 length is 15 residues. The CDR3 protein is CASSLGAGAKNIQYF. The DNA of the CDR3 is TGTGCCAGCAGCTTAGGTGCGGGAGCCAAAAACATTCAGTACTTC.

The V gene is TRBV4-3, the J gene TRBJ1-1, with D uncertain. Germline loops: CDR1 LGHNA, CDR2 YSLEER. The ends were cut back, 0 bases at V and 1 base at J, with 9 bases in the middle. This CDR3 spans 15 amino acids. DNA for the CDR3: TGCGCCAGCAGCCAAGACCGGGCTGGGAACACTGAAGCTTTCTTT. It specifies CASSQDRAGNTEAFF.

The gene calls are TRBV2 and TRBJ2-1, with D unresolved. CDR1 and CDR2 from the germline V gene are SNHLY and FYNNEI. Trimming shortened V by 2 bases and J by 2 bases, and 10 bases separated the two germline ends. The CDR3 length is 15 residues. The CDR3 DNA follows: TGTGCCAGCAGTGAAACCCAGAGAGCCTACAATGAGCAGTTCTTC. Translated: CASSETQRAYNEQFF. Complete variable domain (other parts from reference TRBV2 and TRBJ2-1): EPEVTQTPSHQVTQMGQEVILRCVPISNHLYFYWYRQILGQKVEFLVSFYNNEISEKSEIFDDQFSVERPDGSNFTLKIRSTKLEDSAMYFCASSETQRAYNEQFFGPGTRLTVL.

This clone appeared a single time. The chain employs TRBV5-5 and TRBJ2-7, with 9 bases matching TRBD1. The V gene's germline CDR1 is SGHKS and CDR2 YYEKEE (reference sequence). The CDR3 is 15 amino acids. V lost 3 bases and J lost 5; bases outside the gene matches: 9. In nucleotides, the CDR3 is TGTGCCAGCAGCTACCGGGACAGGGTATTACACGAGCAGTACTTC. Its protein product is CASSYRDRVLHEQYF.

CDR3 coding DNA: TGTGCCTGGAGGACTGCTGCGAACACCGGGGAGCTGTTTTTT. Protein product: CAWRTAANTGELFF. The chain employs TRBV30 and TRBJ2-2, with D unresolved. In germline, CDR1 is GTSNPN, CDR2 SVGIG (reference sequence). The CDR3 covers 14 residues. Trimming left V 3 bases short and J 0 bases short, with 8 bases between.

This chain links TRBV4-3 with TRBJ2-1; D gene ambiguous. The CDR3 loop spans 13 amino acids. Germline V gives CDR1 LGHNA, CDR2 YSLEER. The V gene lost 4 bases and the J gene lost 7 bases, with 11 bases spanning the gap. CDR3 residues: CASSPYRRNEQFF. DNA for the CDR3: TGCGCCAGCAGCCCCTATCGACGGAATGAGCAGTTCTTC.

This clone has just one count. V usage is TRBV4-1 and J usage is TRBJ2-1, with D hard to call. Per the germline V gene, CDR1 is MGHRA and CDR2 is YSYEKL. The V gene lost 0 bases and the J gene lost 7 bases, with 10 bases spanning the gap. CDR3 length: 14 amino acids. The CDR3 sequence is CASSQERAINEQFF. CDR3 DNA: TGCGCCAGCAGCCAAGAAAGAGCTATTAATGAGCAGTTCTTC.

This clone was seen only a few times. The chain joins TRBV19 to TRBJ2-2; D is unclear. In germline, CDR1 is LNHDA, CDR2 SQIVND (reference sequence). Trimming stripped 4 bases from V and 6 bases from J, with 9 bases between. The CDR3 loop spans 13 amino acids. DNA for the CDR3: TGTGCCAGTAGTAGGCTCCCCCCCGGGGAGCTGTTTTTT. It specifies CASSRLPPGELFF.

V and J are TRBV7-2 and TRBJ1-4, with D possibly being TRBD1 (5 bases). The ends were cut back, 5 bases at V and 0 bases at J, with 16 bases in the middle. The germline V gene encodes CDR1 SGHTA and CDR2 FQGNSA. This CDR3 comprises 17 residues. CDR3 residues: CASSLGQRAATNEKLFF. For the CDR3, the DNA is TGTGCCAGCAGCCTGGGGCAGAGGGCTGCAACTAATGAAAAACTGTTTTTT.

This chain connects TRBV7-6 to TRBJ2-2; D is unclear. The germline V gene has CDR1 SGHVS and CDR2 FNYEAQ. V was shortened by 9 bases and J by 4 bases, with 15 bases between the two germline ends. The CDR3 contains 14 residues. The chain's CDR3 is CASTTGESTGELFF. The CDR3, as DNA: TGTGCCAGTACAACCGGAGAGTCCACCGGGGAGCTGTTTTTT.

This clone was seen a handful of times. The chain carries TRBV6-6 and TRBJ2-5; D perhaps matches TRBD2 (6 bases). The V and J ends lost 2 bases and 3 bases respectively, with 10 bases between them. The CDR3 runs to 14 residues. CDR1 MNHNY and CDR2 SVGAGI come from the germline V gene (reference sequence). CDR3 in DNA: TGTGCCAGCAGTTACGTCGGAGGGAAAGAGACCCAGTACTTC. Residues: CASSYVGGKETQYF.

V gene TRBV27 combines with J gene TRBJ1-5; D remains unclear. This CDR3 is built from 12 residues. Germline V gene sequence: CDR1 MNHEY, CDR2 SMNVEV (reference sequence). The V gene lost 5 bases and the J gene lost 3 bases, with 5 bases spanning the gap. CDR3 amino acids: CASSPLNQPQHF. CDR3 bases: TGTGCCAGCAGTCCTCTCAATCAGCCCCAGCATTTT.

This clone was seen a single time. CDR3 nucleotide sequence: TGTGCCAGCACTCTGACTTTAAGCACAGATACGCAGTATTTT. This encodes CASTLTLSTDTQYF. The chain joins TRBV28 to TRBJ2-3; D remains ambiguous. Germline V CDR1 and CDR2: MDHEN, SYDVKM. The V gene lost 7 bases and the J gene lost 0 bases, with 11 bases spanning the gap. CDR3 size: 14 residues.

DNA for the CDR3: TGTGCCAGCAGCCCGGACGGGAACACCGGGGAGCTGTTTTTT. It codes for CASSPDGNTGELFF. The rearrangement joins TRBV7-2 to TRBJ2-2; D is unclear. CDR1 SGHTA and CDR2 FQGNSA come from the germline V gene. Trimming shortened V by 5 bases and J by 1 base, and 8 bases separated the two germline ends. This CDR3 is 14 amino acids long.

The chain links TRBV7-9 to TRBJ2-7; a possible D gene is TRBD2 (5 bases). The germline gives CDR1 SEHNR, CDR2 FQNEAQ (reference sequence). With 4 bases removed from V and 7 bases from J, the gap between germline ends came to 14 bases. The CDR3 has 13 amino acids. As DNA, the CDR3 is TGTGCCAGCAGCTCCCCCCTGGACTGGGAGCAGTACTTC. This translates into CASSSPLDWEQYF.

The chain combines TRBV6-4 with TRBJ2-3; 7 bases map to TRBD2. The CDR3 contains 14 residues. CDR1 MRHNA and CDR2 SNTAGT come from the germline V gene. The junction had 0 bases not matched to a gene; V was cut back by 3 bases and J by 0 bases. CDR3 amino acids: CASSERGSTDTQYF. DNA for the CDR3: TGTGCCAGCAGTGAGCGGGGGAGCACAGATACGCAGTATTTT.

The V and J genes are TRBV7-3 and TRBJ2-2, with 7 bases aligning to TRBD2. J was trimmed by 0 bases and V by 3 bases; bases with no gene match: 1. The germline V gene has CDR1 SGHTA and CDR2 FQGTGA. The CDR3 is 15 residues long. In nucleotides, the CDR3 is TGTGCCAGCAGCTTCGGGGGGACGAACACCGGGGAGCTGTTTTTT. This codes for CASSFGGTNTGELFF.

The table lists this clone with a few counts. This chain connects TRBV4-3 to TRBJ1-4; D may be TRBD1 (5 bases). The length of the CDR3 is 15 residues. Trimming stripped 3 bases from V and 7 bases from J, with 15 bases between. The V gene's germline CDR1 is LGHNA and CDR2 YSLEER. For the CDR3, the DNA is TGCGCCAGCAGCCACCCCAGGGAGACGGGTGAAAAACTGTTTTTT. Amino acid sequence: CASSHPRETGEKLFF.

The chain combines TRBV28 with TRBJ2-7; 9 bases map to TRBD1. The CDR3 is made up of 14 amino acids. CDR1 and CDR2 from the germline V gene are MDHEN and SYDVKM. V was clipped by 3 bases and J by 5 bases; unmatched bases: 5. This CDR3 reads CASSFGTGRNEQYF. The CDR3 DNA sequence: TGTGCCAGCAGTTTTGGGACAGGGAGGAACGAGCAGTACTTC.

A single count supports this clone. V is TRBV4-1 and J is TRBJ1-3, with D uncertain. V was pared by 7 bases and J by 4 bases, with 17 bases between. The CDR3 length is 15 residues. Germline V lookup: CDR1 MGHRA, CDR2 YSYEKL. The chain's CDR3 is CASKMVPFFGNTIYF. The DNA of the CDR3 is TGCGCCAGCAAAATGGTACCCTTCTTCGGAAACACCATATATTTT.

This chain joins TRBV7-9 and TRBJ1-3, with TRBD1 identical over 10 bases. V was pared by 4 bases and J by 3 bases, with 9 bases of the junction left unmatched. The CDR3 length is 17 residues. In germline, CDR1 is SEHNR, CDR2 FQNEAQ (reference sequence). This chain's CDR3 is CASSSTVTGGDGNTIYF. The CDR3 region has the DNA TGTGCCAGCAGCTCAACTGTGACAGGGGGCGATGGAAACACCATATATTTT.

This clone was picked up a small number of times. The CDR3 is CASSLGGTTYGTF. As DNA, the CDR3 is TGTGCCAGCAGCTTAGGCGGGACAACCTACGGCACCTTC. The J gene is TRBJ1-2, the V gene TRBV7-2; a weak D match, TRBD1 (6 bases). The germline V gene encodes CDR1 SGHTA and CDR2 FQGNSA. The CDR3 spans 13 residues. V lost 1 base and J 13 bases, leaving 16 bases between the germline ends.

V gene TRBV5-6 combines with J gene TRBJ2-4; D may be TRBD2 (6 bases). The germline V gene encodes CDR1 SGHDT and CDR2 YYEEEE. Trimming stripped 3 bases from V and 6 bases from J, with 16 bases between. The CDR3 length is 15 residues. This CDR3 is CASSSSISGLNIQYF. The CDR3 bases are TGTGCCAGCAGCTCCAGTATTAGCGGATTAAACATTCAGTACTTC.

The CDR3 region is CSVADGIIGNQPQHF. CDR3 nucleotides: TGCAGCGTTGCTGATGGTATTATAGGGAATCAGCCCCAGCATTTT. The chain links TRBV29-1 to TRBJ1-5; D unresolved. Trimming removed 4 bases at V and 4 bases at J, with 17 bases between. Germline V CDR1 and CDR2: SQVTM, ANQGSEA. The CDR3 covers 15 residues.

The chain recombines TRBV30 with TRBJ2-7; tentatively, D is TRBD1 or TRBD2 (6 bases each). Germline CDR1 and CDR2: GTSNPN and SVGIG (reference sequence). Between the trimmed V and J ends, which lost 1 base and 4 bases, there was a span of 20 bases. There are 16 residues in the CDR3. The CDR3 protein is CAWSEGRDTKLYEQYF. For the CDR3, the DNA is TGTGCCTGGAGTGAAGGGCGGGACACAAAGTTGTACGAGCAGTACTTC.

The V gene is TRBV7-2, the J gene TRBJ2-3; 7 nucleotides align to TRBD2. Germline V gene data show CDR1 as SGHTA and CDR2 as FQGNSA. There are 14 residues in the CDR3. The ends lost 7 bases at V and 2 bases at J; junction bases unmatched: 6. Written as DNA, the CDR3 is TGTGCCAGCACCTTGGGGGGGACCACAGATACGCAGTATTTT. Its protein product is CASTLGGTTDTQYF.

The V gene is TRBV30, the J gene TRBJ1-1, with unresolved D. The V gene's germline CDR1 is GTSNPN and CDR2 SVGIG (reference sequence). V lost 0 bases to trimming and J lost 6 bases, with 5 bases between them. This CDR3 has 11 residues. In DNA form, the CDR3 reads TGTGCCTGGAGTGTCGGGGCTGAAGCTTTCTTT. It codes for CAWSVGAEAFF.

This chain joins TRBV28 and TRBJ1-2; 9 bases align to TRBD1. V lost 5 bases to trimming and J lost 4 bases; unmatched junction nucleotides: 5. This CDR3 has 14 amino acids. Germline V gene lookup returns CDR1 MDHEN and CDR2 SYDVKM. Written as DNA, the CDR3 is TGTGCCAGCAGTACCCGGACAGGGGCCTATGGCTACACCTTC. Translation: CASSTRTGAYGYTF.

The chain joins TRBV11-1 to TRBJ1-6; no reliable D call. The CDR3 is 16 amino acids. Germline-derived CDR1 and CDR2 are SGHAT and FQDESV (reference sequence). Trimming cost V 3 bases and J 2 bases, with 11 bases left between them. CDR3 sequence reads: CASSLTDLAYNSPLHF. CDR3 in DNA: TGTGCCAGCAGCTTGACGGACCTGGCCTATAATTCACCCCTCCACTTT.

The chain combines TRBV6-4 with TRBJ1-2; 7 positions agree with TRBD1. Germline V gene sequence: CDR1 MRHNA, CDR2 SNTAGT. The CDR3 consists of 14 residues. With 0 bases clipped from V and 4 bases from J, the junction kept 2 bases outside the gene matches. The CDR3, as DNA: TGTGCCAGCAGTGACTCGAGGGGGCCCTATGGCTACACCTTC. Protein product: CASSDSRGPYGYTF.